This record concerns one TCR beta chain sequence. Those who participated ranged in age from roughly 18 to 90 years and resided in 24 US areas. The data originate from a study of blood T cell repertoires in COVID-19. V trimming: 1 base; J trimming: 1 base; junction bases outside the gene matches: 5. There are 16 residues in the CDR3. Germline V lookup: CDR1 MNHEY, CDR2 SVGAGI. Sequencing used immunoSEQ multiplex PCR; TCRdb keeps in-frame clones, though not all of them. The sample contains about 190,000 clones, about four fifths of which appear only once. The sequenced sample was PBMCs or T cells enriched from blood (not recorded which). The TCR comes from a young woman who had recovered from COVID-19. V and J are TRBV6-5 and TRBJ1-2; TRBD1 matches 8 bases. Here the CDR3 reads CASSYFVDRGNYGYTF. CDR3 DNA: TGTGCCAGCAGTTACTTCGTCGACAGGGGTAACTATGGCTACACCTTC.